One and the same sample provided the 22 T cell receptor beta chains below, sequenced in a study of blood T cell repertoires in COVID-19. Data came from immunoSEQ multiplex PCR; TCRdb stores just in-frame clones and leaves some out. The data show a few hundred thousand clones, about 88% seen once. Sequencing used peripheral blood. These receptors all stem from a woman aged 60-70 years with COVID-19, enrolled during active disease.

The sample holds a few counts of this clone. The CDR3 bases are TGTGCCATCAGTGAGTCCCGGACGGGGGGCCAGCCCCAGCATTTT. Translating it yields CAISESRTGGQPQHF. This rearrangement joins TRBV10-3 to TRBJ1-5; D might be TRBD1 (6 bases). Germline CDR1 ENHRY, CDR2 SYGVKD. Trimming pared 0 bases from V and 7 bases from J, leaving 13 bases between. The CDR3 covers 15 residues.

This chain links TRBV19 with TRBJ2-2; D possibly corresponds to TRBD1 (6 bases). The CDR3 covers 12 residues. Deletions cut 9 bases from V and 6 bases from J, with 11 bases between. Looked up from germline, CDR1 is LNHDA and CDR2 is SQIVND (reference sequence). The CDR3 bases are TGTGCCAGCGCGACAGGAGCCGGGGAGCTGTTTTTT. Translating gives CASATGAGELFF.

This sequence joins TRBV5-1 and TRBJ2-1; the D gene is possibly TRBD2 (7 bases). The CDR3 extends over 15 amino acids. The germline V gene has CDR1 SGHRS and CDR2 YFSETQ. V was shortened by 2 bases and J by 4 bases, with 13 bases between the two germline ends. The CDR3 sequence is CASSLDGGPYNEQFF. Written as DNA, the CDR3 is TGCGCCAGCAGCTTAGACGGGGGGCCGTACAATGAGCAGTTCTTC. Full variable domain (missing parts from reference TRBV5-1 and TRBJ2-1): KAGVTQTPRYLIKTRGQQVTLSCSPISGHRSVSWYQQTPGQGLQFLFEYFSETQRNKGNFPGRFSGRQFSNSRSEMNVSTLELGDSALYLCASSLDGGPYNEQFFGPGTRLTVL.

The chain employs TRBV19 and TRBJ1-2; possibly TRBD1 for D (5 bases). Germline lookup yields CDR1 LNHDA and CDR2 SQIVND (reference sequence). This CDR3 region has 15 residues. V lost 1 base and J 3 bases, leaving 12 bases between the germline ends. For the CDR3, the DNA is TGTGCCAGTAGTATAGGGAAGGGGCTGGACTATGGCTACACCTTC. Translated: CASSIGKGLDYGYTF.

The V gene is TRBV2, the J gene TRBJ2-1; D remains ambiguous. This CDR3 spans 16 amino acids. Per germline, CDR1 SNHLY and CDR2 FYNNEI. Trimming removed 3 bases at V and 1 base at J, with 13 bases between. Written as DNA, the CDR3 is TGTGCCAGCAGTGAGACGAAGGAGAGTTCCTACAATGAGCAGTTCTTC. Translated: CASSETKESSYNEQFF.

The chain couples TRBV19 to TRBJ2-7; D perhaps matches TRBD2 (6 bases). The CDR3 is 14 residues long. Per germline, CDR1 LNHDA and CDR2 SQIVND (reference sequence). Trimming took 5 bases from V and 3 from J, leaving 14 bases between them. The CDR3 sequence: CASSWAGTHYEQYF. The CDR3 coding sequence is TGTGCCAGTAGTTGGGCGGGGACTCACTACGAGCAGTACTTC.

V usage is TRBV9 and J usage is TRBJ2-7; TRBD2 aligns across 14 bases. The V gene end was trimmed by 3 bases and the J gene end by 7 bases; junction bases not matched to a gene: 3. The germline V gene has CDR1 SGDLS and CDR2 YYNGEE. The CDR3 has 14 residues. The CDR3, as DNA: TGTGCCAGCAGCGCGGGACTAGCGGGGGAGGAGCAGTACTTC. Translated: CASSAGLAGEEQYF.

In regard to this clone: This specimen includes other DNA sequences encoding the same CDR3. This CDR3 reads CASSSSYEQYF. In DNA form, the CDR3 reads TGTGCCAGTAGTTCTAGCTACGAGCAGTACTTC. The chain recombines TRBV19 with TRBJ2-7, with D hard to call. Germline CDR1 is LNHDA and CDR2 is SQIVND (reference sequence). Trimming cost V 5 bases and J 3 bases, with 5 bases left between them. This CDR3 is built from 11 residues.

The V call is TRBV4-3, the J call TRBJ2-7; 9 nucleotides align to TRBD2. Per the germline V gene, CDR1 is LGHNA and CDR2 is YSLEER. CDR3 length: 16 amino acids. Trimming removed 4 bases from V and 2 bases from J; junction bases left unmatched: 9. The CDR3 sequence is CASSPGIAGGPYEQYF. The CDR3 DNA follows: TGCGCCAGCAGCCCCGGCATTGCGGGGGGGCCCTACGAGCAGTACTTC.

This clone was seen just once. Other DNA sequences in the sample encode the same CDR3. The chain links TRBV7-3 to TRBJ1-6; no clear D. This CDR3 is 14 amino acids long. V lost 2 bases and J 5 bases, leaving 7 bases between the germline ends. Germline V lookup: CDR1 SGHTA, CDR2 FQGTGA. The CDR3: CASSLGQDNSPLHF. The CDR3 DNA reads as TGTGCCAGCAGCTTAGGTCAGGATAATTCACCCCTCCACTTT. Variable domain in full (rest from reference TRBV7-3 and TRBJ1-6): GAGVSQTPSNKVTEKGKYVELRCDPISGHTALYWYRQSLGQGPEFLIYFQGTGAADDSGLPNDRFFAVRPEGSVSTLKIQRTERGDSAVYLCASSLGQDNSPLHFGNGTRLTVT.

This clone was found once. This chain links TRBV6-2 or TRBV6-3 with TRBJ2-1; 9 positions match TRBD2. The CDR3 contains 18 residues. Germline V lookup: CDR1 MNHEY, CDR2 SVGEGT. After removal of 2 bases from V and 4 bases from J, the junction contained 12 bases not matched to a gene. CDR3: CASSYGSGGYSYYNEQFF. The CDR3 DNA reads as TGTGCCAGCAGTTACGGTAGCGGGGGCTACTCGTATTACAATGAGCAGTTCTTC.

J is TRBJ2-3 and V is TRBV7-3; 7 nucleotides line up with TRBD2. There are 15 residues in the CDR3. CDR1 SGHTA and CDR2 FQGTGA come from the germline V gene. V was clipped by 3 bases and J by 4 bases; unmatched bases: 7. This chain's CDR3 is CASSLYAGVSDTQYF. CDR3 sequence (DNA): TGTGCCAGCAGCTTGTATGCGGGGGTTTCAGATACGCAGTATTTT.

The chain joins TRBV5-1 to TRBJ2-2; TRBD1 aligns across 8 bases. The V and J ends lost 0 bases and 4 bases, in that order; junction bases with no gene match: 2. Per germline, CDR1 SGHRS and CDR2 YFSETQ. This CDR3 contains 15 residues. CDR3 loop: CASSLGQGITGELFF. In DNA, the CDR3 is TGCGCCAGCAGCTTGGGACAGGGGATCACCGGGGAGCTGTTTTTT.

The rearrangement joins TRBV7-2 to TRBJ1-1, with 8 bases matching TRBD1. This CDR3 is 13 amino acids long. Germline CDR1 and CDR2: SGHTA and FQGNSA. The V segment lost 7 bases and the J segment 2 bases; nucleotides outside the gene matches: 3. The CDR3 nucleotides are TGTGCCAGCAATACAGGGGGAAACACTGAAGCTTTCTTT. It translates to CASNTGGNTEAFF.

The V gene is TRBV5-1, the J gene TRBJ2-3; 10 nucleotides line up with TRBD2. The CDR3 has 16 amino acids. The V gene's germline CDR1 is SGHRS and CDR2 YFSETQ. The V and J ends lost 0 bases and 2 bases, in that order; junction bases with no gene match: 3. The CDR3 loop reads CASSLASGGATDTQYF. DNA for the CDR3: TGCGCCAGCAGCTTGGCTAGCGGGGGCGCCACAGATACGCAGTATTTT.

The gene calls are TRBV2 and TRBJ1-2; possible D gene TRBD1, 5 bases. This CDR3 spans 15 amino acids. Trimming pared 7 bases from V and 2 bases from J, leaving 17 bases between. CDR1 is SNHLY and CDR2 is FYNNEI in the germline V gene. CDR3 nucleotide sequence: TGTGCCAGCACCTTTGACCCGACAGCAAACTATGGCTACACCTTC. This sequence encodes CASTFDPTANYGYTF.

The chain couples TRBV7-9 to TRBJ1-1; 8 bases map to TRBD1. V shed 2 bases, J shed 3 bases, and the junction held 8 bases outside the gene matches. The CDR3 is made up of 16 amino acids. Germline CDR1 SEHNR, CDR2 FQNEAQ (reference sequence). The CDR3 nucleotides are TGTGCCAGCAGCTTACGTAGGACAGGGAGAGACACTGAAGCTTTCTTT. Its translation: CASSLRRTGRDTEAFF. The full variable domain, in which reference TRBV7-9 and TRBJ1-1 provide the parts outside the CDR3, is DTGVSQNPRHKITKRGQNVTFRCDPISEHNRLYWYRQTLGQGPEFLTYFQNEAQLEKSRLLSDRFSAERPKGSFSTLEIQRTEQGDSAMYLCASSLRRTGRDTEAFFGQGTRLTVV.

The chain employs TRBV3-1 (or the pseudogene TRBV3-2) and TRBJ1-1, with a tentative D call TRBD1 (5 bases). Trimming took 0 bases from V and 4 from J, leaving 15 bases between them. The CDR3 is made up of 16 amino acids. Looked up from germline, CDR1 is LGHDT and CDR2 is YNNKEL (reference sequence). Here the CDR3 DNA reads TGTGCCAGCAGCCAAGATCGGAAGGGGCCGGGCACTGAAGCTTTCTTT. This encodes CASSQDRKGPGTEAFF.

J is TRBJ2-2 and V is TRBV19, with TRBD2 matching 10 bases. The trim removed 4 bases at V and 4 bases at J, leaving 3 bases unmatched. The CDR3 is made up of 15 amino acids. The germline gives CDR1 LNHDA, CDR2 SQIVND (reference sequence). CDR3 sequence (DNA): TGTGCCAGTAGTACCAGCGGGGGGGCCACCGGGGAGCTGTTTTTT. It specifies CASSTSGGATGELFF.

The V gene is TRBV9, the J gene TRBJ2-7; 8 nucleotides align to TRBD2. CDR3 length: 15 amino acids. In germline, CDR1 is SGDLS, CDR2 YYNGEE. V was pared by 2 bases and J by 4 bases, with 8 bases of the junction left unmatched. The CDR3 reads CASSVEAGEVYEQYF. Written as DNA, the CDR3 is TGTGCCAGCAGCGTTGAAGCGGGGGAGGTTTACGAGCAGTACTTC.

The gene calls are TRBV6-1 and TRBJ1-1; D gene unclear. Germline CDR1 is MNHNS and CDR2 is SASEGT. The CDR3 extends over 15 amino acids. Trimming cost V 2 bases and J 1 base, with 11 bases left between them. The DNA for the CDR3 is TGTGCCAGCAGTGAAAATTGGTTGAGGAACACTGAAGCTTTCTTT. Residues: CASSENWLRNTEAFF.

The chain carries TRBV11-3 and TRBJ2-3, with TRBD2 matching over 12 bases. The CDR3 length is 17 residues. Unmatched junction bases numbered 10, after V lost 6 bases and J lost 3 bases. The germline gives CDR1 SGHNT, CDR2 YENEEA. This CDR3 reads CASSPNRLAGATDTQYF. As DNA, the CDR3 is TGTGCCAGCAGTCCTAATCGACTAGCGGGGGCAACAGATACGCAGTATTTT.